The source of this T cell receptor (beta chain) is a study of regulatory T cells in long-lasting Graves disease. HTBI primers from iRepertoire and Arm-PCR of CDR3 regions yielded the TCR beta libraries. Original processing notes: Some 57 TRBV and about 14 TRBJ segments were identified across samples. TCRdb passed the multiplex PCR reads through MiXCR, listing each CDR3 protein once. For this entry, the V and J calls and clone size follow TCRdb and not the study's own pipeline. There are about 340,000 distinct CDR3 sequences in the sample; around 19% occur only once, and just under 30% lies in the top ten. Between the trimmed V and J ends, which lost 6 bases and 9 bases, there was a span of 9 bases. Germline loops: CDR1 ENHRY, CDR2 SYGVKD. The CDR3 consists of 11 residues. Described time point: persistent/refractory GD, antithyroid drugs over 5 years with positive TRAb. Following extraction of RNA from PBMCs, that RNA was used to make the TCR library. Diagnoses of Graves' disease were made by American Thyroid Association guidelines.

This specimen was peripheral blood mononuclear cells (PBMCs), taken when the disease was refractory, from a patient treated with antithyroid drugs. The TCR originated in a female donor with Graves disease. The V call is TRBV10-3, the J call TRBJ1-5; tentatively, D is TRBD1 (5 bases). The CDR3 bases are TGTGCCATCAGCGGGGGGGGGCCCCAGCATTTT. As protein: CAISGGGPQHF.